This T cell receptor (beta chain) was identified during a study of CD4+ T cells in melanoma. General observations from the study: Neoantigen-specific CD4+ T cells in melanoma reportedly had diverse differentiation states. A reported correlation linked neoantigen-specific CD4+ T cells to CD8+, macrophage and B cell function.

To note about this clone: What it binds is unknown.

Profiling relied on immunoSEQ multiplex PCR, and the TCRdb table lists in-frame clones only, not all of them. The table lists 50,000 to 60,000 clones, over 60% of them singletons. Sequenced sample: tumor tissue. The receptor comes from a human donor with melanoma.

The CDR3 loop is CASSPGRSYEQYF. CDR3 sequence (DNA): TGTGCCAGCTCACCAGGCAGGTCCTACGAGCAGTACTTC. The J gene is TRBJ2-7, the V gene TRBV18; D is unclear. Germline V gene sequence: CDR1 KGHSH, CDR2 LQKENI. V was pared by 2 bases and J by 1 base, with 6 bases between. The CDR3 is made up of 13 amino acids.